These 15 T cell receptor beta chains were sequenced from one sample in a study of blood T cell repertoires in COVID-19. The repertoire was sequenced with immunoSEQ multiplex PCR; TCRdb's copy has only in-frame clones and lacks some. In the table there are about 200,000 clones, roughly 90% of which are singletons. Sequenced sample: peripheral blood. The receptors originated from a man between 60 and 75 years old who had recovered from COVID-19.

The chain joins TRBV2 to TRBJ1-4; 8 nucleotides agree with TRBD1. In germline, CDR1 is SNHLY, CDR2 FYNNEI. The V segment lost 4 bases and the J segment 5 bases; nucleotides outside the gene matches: 6. This CDR3 spans 15 amino acids. CDR3 in DNA: TGTGCCAGCAGTGCAACAGGGGGTCAGAATGAAAAACTGTTTTTT. Translating gives CASSATGGQNEKLFF.

The rearrangement links TRBV9 to TRBJ1-1; maybe TRBD1 (5 bases). CDR1 is SGDLS and CDR2 is YYNGEE in the germline V gene. The CDR3 sequence is 14 residues long. The V gene lost 4 bases and the J gene lost 0 bases, with 10 bases spanning the gap. The CDR3 bases are TGTGCCAGCAGCCCCACAGGAATGAACACTGAAGCTTTCTTT. Protein sequence: CASSPTGMNTEAFF.

The chain recombines TRBV9 with TRBJ2-5; 9 positions agree with TRBD2. J lost 5 bases, V lost 6 bases, and 8 bases had no gene match. The germline gives CDR1 SGDLS, CDR2 YYNGEE. This CDR3 is 14 amino acids long. The DNA of the CDR3 is TGTGCCAGCACCCGCAGCGGGGGGACTGAGACCCAGTACTTC. This encodes CASTRSGGTETQYF.

The chain couples TRBV5-4 to TRBJ2-3, with 12 bases fitting TRBD2. Germline CDR1 and CDR2: SGHNT and YYREEE (reference sequence). The J segment lost 2 bases and the V segment lost 4 bases, leaving 5 bases of the junction unmatched. This CDR3 comprises 16 residues. CDR3 in amino acids: CASSLGTSGYTDTQYF. CDR3 DNA sequence: TGTGCCAGCAGCCTCGGGACTAGCGGGTACACAGATACGCAGTATTTT.

The V gene is TRBV24-1, the J gene TRBJ2-1; perhaps TRBD2 as D (6 bases). This CDR3 is 13 amino acids long. V gave up 5 bases and J gave up 8 bases, with 12 bases separating them. Germline CDR1 KGHDR, CDR2 SFDVKD. The CDR3 is CATSGGDAYEQFF. In nucleotides, the CDR3 is TGTGCCACCAGTGGGGGGGATGCCTATGAGCAGTTCTTC.

The chain has TRBV27 and TRBJ2-1; 7 bases line up with TRBD2. This CDR3 is built from 16 residues. CDR1 is MNHEY and CDR2 is SMNVEV in the germline V gene (reference sequence). V shed 7 bases and J 0 bases; nucleotides not matched to a gene: 9. CDR3 protein: CASTPGGRSSYNEQFF. DNA for the CDR3: TGTGCCAGCACCCCGGGGGGTAGGAGCTCCTACAATGAGCAGTTCTTC.

This clone was observed a handful of times. The V gene is TRBV11-3, the J gene TRBJ2-3; a possible D gene is TRBD1 (6 bases). V lost 3 bases and J lost 4, with 11 bases in between. The V gene's germline CDR1 is SGHNT and CDR2 YENEEA. The CDR3 runs 14 residues. The CDR3 bases are TGTGCCAGCAGCTTCCGCAGGGGAGCAGATACGCAGTATTTT. This gives the protein CASSFRRGADTQYF.

This sequence joins TRBV11-2 and TRBJ2-1; 13 bases fit TRBD2. The V gene's germline CDR1 is SGHAT and CDR2 FQNNGV. Unmatched junction bases numbered 8, after V lost 3 bases and J lost 12 bases. The CDR3 covers 15 residues. Here the CDR3 reads CASSLTSGGLSWQFF. CDR3 bases: TGTGCCAGCAGCTTGACTAGCGGGGGGTTGAGTTGGCAGTTCTTC.

The chain uses TRBV10-3 and TRBJ1-2, with a weak D call TRBD1 (6 bases). CDR1 is ENHRY, CDR2 SYGVKD, per germline. V lost 4 bases and J lost 4, with 10 bases in between. The CDR3 extends over 13 amino acids. The CDR3 nucleotides are TGTGCCATCAGTGGGGGGCAAAGCTATGGCTACACCTTC. Protein: CAISGGQSYGYTF.

The CDR3 DNA reads as TGCGCCAGCGCCCGTGCCGGTCCTAAATACGAGCAGTACTTC. Translating gives CASARAGPKYEQYF. This chain joins TRBV5-1 and TRBJ2-7, with D unresolved. V lost 7 bases and J lost 4, with 18 bases in between. The CDR3 is 14 residues long. CDR1 and CDR2 from the germline V gene are SGHRS and YFSETQ.

The J gene is TRBJ2-5, the V gene TRBV5-4; TRBD2 is a possible D gene (6 bases). CDR1 and CDR2 (germline): SGHNT, YYREEE (reference sequence). This CDR3 has 15 residues. V was trimmed by 0 bases and J by 1 base, leaving 10 bases between them. The CDR3 loop reads CASSLGGLAQETQYF. The CDR3 DNA reads as TGTGCCAGCAGCTTGGGGGGACTTGCCCAAGAGACCCAGTACTTC.

This chain's CDR3 is CASAGGGYNEQFF. The CDR3 DNA reads as TGTGCCAGTGCAGGGGGCGGCTACAATGAGCAGTTCTTC. J is TRBJ2-1 and V is TRBV19; 8 positions agree with TRBD1. The V gene's germline CDR1 is LNHDA and CDR2 SQIVND (reference sequence). CDR3 size: 13 residues. V gave up 8 bases and J gave up 3 bases; unmatched junction bases: 3.

V usage is TRBV7-2 and J usage is TRBJ1-2; TRBD1 is a possible D gene (6 bases). The V and J ends lost 1 base and 2 bases respectively, with 17 bases between them. Germline assignment: CDR1 SGHTA and CDR2 FQGNSA. The CDR3 has 17 amino acids. CDR3 coding DNA: TGTGCCAGCAGCTTAGATAGAGTAGGGGGAAGGAACTATGGCTACACCTTC. It specifies CASSLDRVGGRNYGYTF. The whole variable domain, filled in from reference TRBV7-2 and TRBJ1-2, reads GAGVSQSPSNKVTEKGKDVELRCDPISGHTALYWYRQSLGQGLEFLIYFQGNSAPDKSGLPSDRFSAERTGGSVSTLTIQRTQQEDSAVYLCASSLDRVGGRNYGYTFGSGTRLTVV.

This chain uses TRBV29-1 with TRBJ1-1, with 9 nucleotides matching TRBD1. The CDR3 is 20 amino acids. The junction had 22 bases not matched to a gene; V was cut back by 2 bases and J by 3 bases. CDR1 SQVTM and CDR2 ANQGSEA come from the germline V gene. For the CDR3, the DNA is TGCAGCGTTGAATTAAGAGGACAGGGGCGGGGGAGGATATGGGACACTGAAGCTTTCTTT. It translates to CSVELRGQGRGRIWDTEAFF.

The V and J genes are TRBV7-6 and TRBJ2-5; 8 bases are shared with TRBD1. CDR1 is SGHVS and CDR2 is FNYEAQ in the germline V gene. CDR3 length: 16 residues. The trim removed 5 bases at V and 3 bases at J, leaving 11 bases unmatched. CDR3 bases: TGTGCCAGCAGCATTCTTAGGACAGGGAAGGAAGAGACCCAGTACTTC. This encodes CASSILRTGKEETQYF.